A selection of T cell receptor beta chains follows, all from one sample in a study of blood T cell repertoires in COVID-19. Here immunoSEQ multiplex PCR was the method, and the copy in TCRdb shows in-frame clones only, minus some. This sample has 170,000 or so clones; 84% occur once, and the top ten carry 13% to 15%. Sequences were obtained from peripheral blood. The receptors here all came from a man aged 18 to 30 with active or convalescent COVID-19. Each CDR3 is given with its conserved first and last residue. The D gene is left open where the match is weak. Expanded clones get a size class; other rows say once, few or many, or leave the size out.

size: -; D: -; J: TRBJ2-7; V: TRBV10-3; DNA: TGTGCCACCAGAGGGGGGATGCAGGGGGACTACGAGCAGTACTTC; CDR3: CATRGGMQGDYEQYF
size: -; D: TRBD1; J: TRBJ2-5; V: TRBV3-1/TRBV3-2; DNA: TGTGCCAGCAGCTTCACAGGTGGTGGGACAGGGGGCGCGAAGACCCAGTACTTC; CDR3: CASSFTGGGTGGAKTQYF
size: -; D: TRBD2; J: TRBJ2-7; V: TRBV4-3; DNA: TGCGCCAGCAGCCCCTCGGGACTAGCGGGAACCTCCTACGAGCAGTACTTC; CDR3: CASSPSGLAGTSYEQYF
size: few; D: TRBD2; J: TRBJ2-2; V: TRBV19; DNA: TGTGCCAGCGAGCGGGATGGGGGTACCGGGGAGCTGTTTTTT; CDR3: CASERDGGTGELFF
size: -; D: -; J: TRBJ1-5; V: TRBV9; DNA: TGTGCCAGCAGCGGGGGGGGCAATCAGCCCCAGCATTTT; CDR3: CASSGGGNQPQHF
size: -; D: -; J: TRBJ2-2; V: TRBV3-1/TRBV3-2; DNA: TGTGCCAGCAGCCCAGACCCGGGGGAGCTGTTTTTT; CDR3: CASSPDPGELFF
size: few; D: TRBD2; J: TRBJ2-7; V: TRBV7-2; DNA: TGTGCCAGCAGCCTCCGTGTGGTTAGCGGGAGTGAGCAGTACTTC; CDR3: CASSLRVVSGSEQYF
size: -; D: -; J: TRBJ1-5; V: TRBV27; DNA: TGTGCCAGCAGTTTCCTGGGGAGTAATCAGCCCCAGCATTTT; CDR3: CASSFLGSNQPQHF
size: -; D: TRBD2; J: TRBJ2-3; V: TRBV6-1; DNA: TGTGCCAGCAGTGGGACTAGCGGGAGGGGGAGAAATACGCAGTATTTT; CDR3: CASSGTSGRGRNTQYF
size: -; D: TRBD1; J: TRBJ2-2; V: TRBV27; DNA: TGTGCCAGCAGTTTAGTACAGGGGCTCACCGGGGAGCTGTTTTTT; CDR3: CASSLVQGLTGELFF
size: -; D: TRBD2; J: TRBJ2-1; V: TRBV7-8; DNA: TGTGCCAGCAGCTTAGTCGGACTAGCGGCCAATGAGCAGTTCTTC; CDR3: CASSLVGLAANEQFF
size: -; D: TRBD1; J: TRBJ1-5; V: TRBV9; DNA: TGTGCCAGCAGCGTAGGAGGGGGCAATAGCAATCAGCCCCAGCATTTT; CDR3: CASSVGGGNSNQPQHF
size: -; D: TRBD1; J: TRBJ2-7; V: TRBV4-1; DNA: TGCGCCAGCAGCCAACGACAGGGGGGCTACGAGCAGTACTTC; CDR3: CASSQRQGGYEQYF
size: -; D: -; J: TRBJ1-1; V: TRBV3-1/TRBV3-2; DNA: TGTGCCAGCAGCCAAGCACAGGGAAGGAACACTGAAGCTTTCTTT; CDR3: CASSQAQGRNTEAFF
size: -; D: -; J: TRBJ1-3; V: TRBV6-5; DNA: TGTGCCAGCAGTTACTCGGACAGAGTAACTGGAAACACCATATATTTT; CDR3: CASSYSDRVTGNTIYF
size: -; D: TRBD2; J: TRBJ2-7; V: TRBV5-4; DNA: TGTGCCAGCAGCTTGGACACTAGCGGCACCTACGAGCAGTACTTC; CDR3: CASSLDTSGTYEQYF
size: -; D: -; J: TRBJ2-3; V: TRBV6-6; DNA: TGTGCCAGCAGTTACTCACAGGCTAGCACAGATACGCAGTATTTT; CDR3: CASSYSQASTDTQYF
size: -; D: TRBD1; J: TRBJ2-7; V: TRBV29-1; DNA: TGCAGCGTCCCGGGACAGGGGCGGTACGAGCAGTACTTC; CDR3: CSVPGQGRYEQYF
size: -; D: -; J: TRBJ2-3; V: TRBV7-9; DNA: TGTGCCAGCAGCCTATCCACTAGCACAGATACGCAGTATTTT; CDR3: CASSLSTSTDTQYF
size: many; D: TRBD1; J: TRBJ1-1; V: TRBV28; DNA: TGTGCCAGCAGTTGGGACAGGGGTAACGTTAAAATGAACACTGAAGCTTTCTTT; CDR3: CASSWDRGNVKMNTEAFF
size: -; D: TRBD2; J: TRBJ2-6; V: TRBV6-5; DNA: TGTGCCAGCAGTTCCGCGGGAGTTGGGGCCAACGTCCTGACTTTC; CDR3: CASSSAGVGANVLTF
size: -; D: -; J: TRBJ1-1; V: TRBV5-1; DNA: TGCGCCAGCAGCGGATTACAGGGGAACACTGAAGCTTTCTTT; CDR3: CASSGLQGNTEAFF
size: -; D: -; J: TRBJ1-3; V: TRBV14; DNA: TGTGCCAGCAGCCAAGGGAGTGGAAACACCATATATTTT; CDR3: CASSQGSGNTIYF
size: -; D: -; J: TRBJ1-1; V: TRBV12-3/TRBV12-4; DNA: TGTGCCAGCAGGCAGGGGAACACTGAAGCTTTCTTT; CDR3: CASRQGNTEAFF
size: -; D: -; J: TRBJ1-6; V: TRBV3-1/TRBV3-2; DNA: TGTGCCAGCAGCCAATCGGGGGTATCCAGTTCACCCCTCCACTTT; CDR3: CASSQSGVSSSPLHF
size: -; D: -; J: TRBJ2-5; V: TRBV10-1; DNA: TGCGCCAGCGGCAAAGGCGGTGGTGGGCAAGAGACCCAGTACTTC; CDR3: CASGKGGGGQETQYF
size: once; D: TRBD1; J: TRBJ1-4; V: TRBV30; DNA: TGTGCCTGGAGCCCGGGACAGGGGGTCGGGGGTGAAAAACTGTTTTTT; CDR3: CAWSPGQGVGGEKLFF
size: few; D: -; J: TRBJ2-1; V: TRBV2; DNA: TGTGCCAGCACCCTGGGGGGTGTGCAGTTCTTC; CDR3: CASTLGGVQFF
size: -; D: -; J: TRBJ1-6; V: TRBV6-5; DNA: TGTGCCAGCAGTTCTCGGAAGGACAGATGGAATTCACCCCTCCACTTT; CDR3: CASSSRKDRWNSPLHF